Shown below are 26 T cell receptor beta chains from a single sample sequenced in a study of blood T cell repertoires in COVID-19 (dated by TCRdb to 2020 to 2021). To prepare the library, the immunoSEQ multiplex PCR assay was applied. Imported from immuneACCESS, the table was reduced by TCRdb to in-frame sequences with V and J called. These copies leave out some clones; in studies compared against another copy, an unresolved V gene accounts for under half, and the cause of the remainder is not known. Present in this sample are under 400,000 clones, roughly 86% of which were seen just once. The ten largest clones add up to approximately 1.9% of the sample. What was sequenced was PBMCs or T cells enriched from blood (not recorded which). Source of these receptors: a man aged 35 to 55 in a cohort exposed to, infected with or recovered from COVID-19 (not recorded which).

The chain combines TRBV24-1 with TRBJ1-5, with 7 bases fitting TRBD1. The CDR3 has 15 residues. Trimming removed 4 bases from V and 6 bases from J; junction bases left unmatched: 8. Germline loops: CDR1 KGHDR, CDR2 SFDVKD. The CDR3 sequence: CATSDATGPSQPQHF. The CDR3 DNA is TGTGCCACCAGTGACGCGACAGGGCCCAGTCAGCCCCAGCATTTT.

This chain connects TRBV3-1 (or the pseudogene TRBV3-2) to TRBJ2-5; 11 nucleotides line up with TRBD2. CDR3 length: 16 amino acids. Unmatched junction bases numbered 4, after V lost 4 bases and J lost 0 bases. Germline CDR1 is LGHDT and CDR2 is YNNKEL (reference sequence). Written as DNA, the CDR3 is TGTGCCAGCAGCCCAAGACTAGCGGGGAACCAAGAGACCCAGTACTTC. Translated, it gives CASSPRLAGNQETQYF.

The rearrangement links TRBV5-4 to TRBJ1-1; TRBD1 matches at 8 bases. The CDR3 has 14 amino acids. J lost 4 bases, V lost 4 bases, and 6 bases had no gene match. Germline V gene lookup returns CDR1 SGHNT and CDR2 YYREEE (reference sequence). The DNA of the CDR3 is TGTGCCAGCAGCAACAGGGGGGCGGGCACTGAAGCTTTCTTT. Its protein product is CASSNRGAGTEAFF.

This chain uses TRBV3-1 (or the pseudogene TRBV3-2) with TRBJ1-1; 12 positions agree with TRBD1. Trimming took 3 bases from V and 1 from J; bases not matched to a gene: 6. Germline V lookup: CDR1 LGHDT, CDR2 YNNKEL (reference sequence). This CDR3 is 17 amino acids long. The CDR3 region is CASSHTGTGGRNTEAFF. CDR3 bases: TGTGCCAGCAGCCACACCGGGACAGGGGGCCGGAACACTGAAGCTTTCTTT.

This chain joins TRBV18 and TRBJ1-3; D gene ambiguous. Germline lookup yields CDR1 KGHSH and CDR2 LQKENI. The length of the CDR3 is 17 residues. The V and J ends lost 0 bases and 2 bases respectively, with 14 bases between them. The CDR3, as DNA: TGTGCCAGCTCACCACCGTGGGCCGTCTCCGCTGGAAACACCATATATTTT. Encoded protein: CASSPPWAVSAGNTIYF.

The chain combines TRBV6-5 with TRBJ1-2, with 7 bases lining up with TRBD1. The CDR3 length is 13 residues. The J segment lost 3 bases and the V segment lost 8 bases, leaving 6 bases of the junction unmatched. The V gene's germline CDR1 is MNHEY and CDR2 SVGAGI. CDR3 coding DNA: TGTGCCAGCGCGACAGGGTCTGACTATGGCTACACCTTC. It encodes CASATGSDYGYTF.

This clone was seen just once. CDR3 sequence reads: CASSLGDRGSYEQYF. CDR3 nucleotide sequence: TGTGCCAGCAGCTTAGGGGACAGGGGATCCTACGAGCAGTACTTC. The chain links TRBV11-2 to TRBJ2-7, with 10 bases aligning to TRBD1. The CDR3 consists of 15 residues. Germline values: CDR1 SGHAT, CDR2 FQNNGV. J was trimmed by 1 base and V by 1 base; bases with no gene match: 1. The full variable domain, its missing parts supplied by reference TRBV11-2 and TRBJ2-7, is EAGVAQSPRYKIIEKRQSVAFWCNPISGHATLYWYQQILGQGPKLLIQFQNNGVVDDSQLPKDRFSAERLKGVDSTLKIQPAKLEDSAVYLCASSLGDRGSYEQYFGPGTRLTVT.

The chain links TRBV5-1 to TRBJ1-5, with a tentative D call TRBD1 (6 bases). This CDR3 is 13 amino acids long. Trimming took 5 bases from V and 3 from J, leaving 9 bases between them. CDR1 and CDR2 (germline): SGHRS, YFSETQ. The chain's CDR3 is CASRDSPNQPQHF. Written as DNA, the CDR3 is TGCGCCAGCAGGGACAGCCCCAATCAGCCCCAGCATTTT.

The J gene is TRBJ1-5, the V gene TRBV6-5; 9 nucleotides match TRBD1. CDR1 and CDR2 from the germline V gene are MNHEY and SVGAGI. V lost 0 bases and J lost 3; bases outside the gene matches: 3. The length of the CDR3 is 16 residues. The CDR3 loop reads CASSYSGTGNNQPQHF. The CDR3 DNA sequence: TGTGCCAGCAGTTACTCGGGGACAGGGAACAATCAGCCCCAGCATTTT.

The chain recombines TRBV2 with TRBJ2-1; TRBD2 agrees at 9 bases. This CDR3 comprises 15 residues. Germline V gene lookup returns CDR1 SNHLY and CDR2 FYNNEI. The V gene end was trimmed by 6 bases and the J gene end by 7 bases; junction bases not matched to a gene: 10. DNA of the CDR3: TGTGCCAGCAGGGGAACTAGCGGGCCCCCTAATGAGCAGTTCTTC. It is translated as CASRGTSGPPNEQFF. Supplemented by reference TRBV2 and TRBJ2-1, the full variable domain reads EPEVTQTPSHQVTQMGQEVILRCVPISNHLYFYWYRQILGQKVEFLVSFYNNEISEKSEIFDDQFSVERPDGSNFTLKIRSTKLEDSAMYFCASRGTSGPPNEQFFGPGTRLTVL.

The V and J genes are TRBV7-8 and TRBJ2-7, with 11 bases lining up with TRBD2. CDR3 size: 17 residues. V shed 8 bases and J 2 bases; nucleotides not matched to a gene: 14. CDR1 is SGHVS and CDR2 is FQNEAQ in the germline V gene. The CDR3 sequence: CASGLEASGRRTYEQYF. The CDR3 region has the DNA TGTGCCAGCGGTCTGGAGGCTAGCGGGAGGCGTACCTACGAGCAGTACTTC.

This chain connects TRBV4-1 to TRBJ2-5; TRBD1 matches at 9 bases. This CDR3 has 16 residues. Germline loops: CDR1 MGHRA, CDR2 YSYEKL. With 1 base clipped from V and 2 bases from J, the junction kept 5 bases outside the gene matches. CDR3 loop: CASSQAGTGIQETQYF. DNA of the CDR3: TGCGCCAGCAGCCAAGCCGGGACAGGGATTCAAGAGACCCAGTACTTC.

This CDR3 reads CASLGQVNTEAFF. The CDR3 coding sequence is TGTGCCAGCCTAGGACAGGTCAACACTGAAGCTTTCTTT. V usage is TRBV18 and J usage is TRBJ1-1; 7 positions agree with TRBD1. The J segment lost 2 bases and the V segment lost 8 bases, leaving 5 bases of the junction unmatched. Per germline, CDR1 KGHSH and CDR2 LQKENI. The CDR3 has 13 residues.

The chain joins TRBV24-1 to TRBJ1-1, with D unresolved. Germline CDR1 KGHDR, CDR2 SFDVKD. The germline V and J ends were trimmed by 2 bases and 0 bases, with 24 bases remaining between them. This CDR3 contains 20 residues. The CDR3 DNA reads TGTGCCACCAGTGATTCGCCAACCGGACGGACTACACTCATGAACACTGAAGCTTTCTTT. Translation: CATSDSPTGRTTLMNTEAFF.

The chain uses TRBV9 and TRBJ2-2; TRBD1 matches at 8 bases. The CDR3 loop spans 15 amino acids. J was trimmed by 6 bases and V by 1 base; bases with no gene match: 5. CDR1 SGDLS and CDR2 YYNGEE come from the germline V gene. CDR3 region: CASSVFQGAAGELFF. For the CDR3, the DNA is TGTGCCAGCAGCGTATTTCAGGGGGCGGCCGGGGAGCTGTTTTTT. The full variable domain, in which reference TRBV9 and TRBJ2-2 provide the parts outside the CDR3, is DSGVTQTPKHLITATGQRVTLRCSPRSGDLSVYWYQQSLDQGLQFLIQYYNGEERAKGNILERFSAQQFPDLHSELNLSSLELGDSALYFCASSVFQGAAGELFFGEGSRLTVL.

The V gene is TRBV5-1, the J gene TRBJ1-3; TRBD1 is a possible D gene (5 bases). Per the germline V gene, CDR1 is SGHRS and CDR2 is YFSETQ. This CDR3 has 15 residues. V dropped 2 bases and J dropped 7 bases, with 16 bases sitting between them. The CDR3 DNA follows: TGCGCCAGCAGCTTTATCGGACATCAATGGAACACCATATATTTT. Protein sequence: CASSFIGHQWNTIYF.

The chain has TRBV2 and TRBJ2-7; 11 bases line up with TRBD2. With V trimmed by 5 bases and J by 4 bases, 7 bases remained unmatched. The CDR3 runs 15 residues. Germline CDR1 SNHLY, CDR2 FYNNEI. The CDR3 reads CASSKLAGVSYEQYF. DNA for the CDR3: TGTGCCAGCAGTAAACTAGCGGGAGTTAGTTACGAGCAGTACTTC. The variable domain in full, with the rest retrieved from reference TRBV2 and TRBJ2-7, is EPEVTQTPSHQVTQMGQEVILRCVPISNHLYFYWYRQILGQKVEFLVSFYNNEISEKSEIFDDQFSVERPDGSNFTLKIRSTKLEDSAMYFCASSKLAGVSYEQYFGPGTRLTVT.

V usage is TRBV5-1 and J usage is TRBJ2-7, with 10 bases aligning to TRBD2. CDR3 size: 15 residues. Germline V lookup: CDR1 SGHRS, CDR2 YFSETQ. J lost 5 bases, V lost 0 bases, and 5 bases had no gene match. The CDR3: CASSLASGSPDEQYF. The CDR3 region has the DNA TGCGCCAGCAGCTTGGCTAGCGGGAGTCCCGACGAGCAGTACTTC.

J is TRBJ1-6 and V is TRBV7-2; D is undetermined. The ends were cut back, 5 bases at V and 10 bases at J, with 15 bases in the middle. Germline CDR1 reads SGHTA; CDR2 reads FQGNSA. The CDR3 consists of 14 residues. CDR3 in amino acids: CASSLGFEGSPLHF. In nucleotides, the CDR3 is TGTGCCAGCAGCCTGGGCTTCGAGGGCTCACCCCTCCACTTT.

J is TRBJ2-7 and V is TRBV7-9; perhaps TRBD2 as D (5 bases). V was pared by 5 bases and J by 6 bases, with 14 bases between. Germline CDR1 is SEHNR and CDR2 is FQNEAQ (reference sequence). CDR3 size: 13 residues. This chain's CDR3 is CASSRIQAAEQYF. CDR3 nucleotide sequence: TGTGCCAGCAGCCGAATACAAGCGGCCGAGCAGTACTTC.

The V and J genes are TRBV14 and TRBJ1-1; D possibly corresponds to TRBD1 (5 bases). Per the germline V gene, CDR1 is SGHDN and CDR2 is FVKESK. The CDR3 consists of 16 residues. Trimming pared 1 base from V and 4 bases from J, leaving 16 bases between. In DNA, the CDR3 is TGTGCCAGCAGCCAAGTATCCCCAGGGCTGGGCACTGAAGCTTTCTTT. Encoded protein: CASSQVSPGLGTEAFF.

The rearrangement uses TRBV5-1 and TRBJ1-6; D gene unclear. The CDR3 length is 15 residues. V shed 0 bases and J shed 6 bases, with 10 bases lying between them. Germline V CDR1 and CDR2: SGHRS, YFSETQ. Here the CDR3 DNA reads TGCGCCAGCAGCTTGGCAAGGCAGGCTAATTCACCCCTCCACTTT. Translating gives CASSLARQANSPLHF. The variable domain in full, completed from reference TRBV5-1 and TRBJ1-6, reads KAGVTQTPRYLIKTRGQQVTLSCSPISGHRSVSWYQQTPGQGLQFLFEYFSETQRNKGNFPGRFSGRQFSNSRSEMNVSTLELGDSALYLCASSLARQANSPLHFGNGTRLTVT.

V is TRBV6-5 and J is TRBJ1-2; D not resolved. Germline loops: CDR1 MNHEY, CDR2 SVGAGI. The V gene lost 6 bases and the J gene lost 4 bases, with 18 bases spanning the gap. The CDR3 is made up of 15 amino acids. CDR3 sequence reads: CASRVTLKAGYGYTF. CDR3 nucleotide sequence: TGTGCCAGCAGAGTTACGTTGAAGGCAGGCTATGGCTACACCTTC.

This clone was recorded once. DNA of the CDR3: TGTGCCAGCAGCTTACAATTGGGAGAACTAGCGGGAGTAGGCGAGCAGTACTTC. Amino acid sequence: CASSLQLGELAGVGEQYF. The chain is built from TRBV7-2 and TRBJ2-7; 11 nucleotides agree with TRBD2. The junction had 15 bases not matched to a gene; V was cut back by 2 bases and J by 6 bases. Germline V lookup: CDR1 SGHTA, CDR2 FQGNSA. The CDR3 is 18 residues long. Based on the CDR3 plus reference TRBV7-2 and TRBJ2-7, the full variable domain is GAGVSQSPSNKVTEKGKDVELRCDPISGHTALYWYRQSLGQGLEFLIYFQGNSAPDKSGLPSDRFSAERTGGSVSTLTIQRTQQEDSAVYLCASSLQLGELAGVGEQYFGPGTRLTVT.

The rearrangement links TRBV27 to TRBJ2-2; no clear D. Germline assignment: CDR1 MNHEY and CDR2 SMNVEV (reference sequence). The CDR3 consists of 13 residues. Trimming took off 3 bases at V and 5 bases at J, with 7 bases between the two ends. CDR3 sequence reads: CASSFRLTGELFF. CDR3 coding DNA: TGTGCCAGCAGTTTCCGTTTAACCGGGGAGCTGTTTTTT.

The chain recombines TRBV30 with TRBJ1-5; D is undetermined. V lost 2 bases and J lost 4, with 12 bases in between. This CDR3 spans 14 amino acids. Germline V gives CDR1 GTSNPN, CDR2 SVGIG (reference sequence). The CDR3 reads CAWSYGYGNQPQHF. CDR3 bases: TGTGCCTGGAGTTACGGGTATGGAAATCAGCCCCAGCATTTT.